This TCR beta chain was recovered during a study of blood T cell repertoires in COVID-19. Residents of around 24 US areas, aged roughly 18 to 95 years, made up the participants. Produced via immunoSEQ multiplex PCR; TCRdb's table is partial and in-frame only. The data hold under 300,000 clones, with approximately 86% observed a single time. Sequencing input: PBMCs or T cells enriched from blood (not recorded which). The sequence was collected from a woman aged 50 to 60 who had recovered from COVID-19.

In DNA form, the CDR3 reads TGTGCCAGCAGTTACTCGACAGGGACCACTGAAGCTTTCTTT. Translating gives CASSYSTGTTEAFF. The V call is TRBV6-5, the J call TRBJ1-1; 7 positions match TRBD1. The CDR3 is 14 amino acids. The ends lost 0 bases at V and 4 bases at J; junction bases unmatched: 2. From germline, CDR1 is MNHEY and CDR2 SVGAGI.